The rows below give T cell receptor beta chains drawn from one sample of a study of blood T cell repertoires in COVID-19. The table came from immunoSEQ multiplex PCR; TCRdb's copy has only in-frame clones and leaves some out. The sample yields about 120,000 clones, roughly 84% seen once. Source material: peripheral blood. The receptor set was obtained from a middle-aged woman with acute or convalescent COVID-19. Both conserved end residues are part of each CDR3. A D gene is named only where the DNA matches it firmly. Part of the rows lack a size; the others show once, few, many or a class for expanded clones.

j_call clone_size d_call v_call cdr3_length cdr3_aa cdr3_nt
TRBJ1-1 once - TRBV28 11 CASRNRYEAFF TGTGCCAGCAGGAACAGGTACGAAGCTTTCTTT
TRBJ1-5 - TRBD1 TRBV9 15 CASSASTGGDQPQHF TGTGCCAGCAGCGCCTCGACAGGGGGGGATCAGCCCCAGCATTTT
TRBJ1-5 - - TRBV19 18 CASSIGTERSLSNQPQHF TGTGCCAGTAGTATAGGGACAGAAAGATCCCTCAGCAATCAGCCCCAGCATTTT
TRBJ1-2 few - TRBV6-5 15 CASSPSERPNYGYTF TGTGCCAGCAGTCCGAGTGAGCGGCCTAACTATGGCTACACCTTC
TRBJ2-7 - TRBD1 TRBV11-2 15 CASSSRDRGAYEQYF TGTGCCAGCAGCTCCCGAGACAGGGGGGCCTACGAGCAGTACTTC
TRBJ1-1 - - TRBV28 14 CASRYSRGNTEAFF TGTGCCAGCAGGTACTCGCGGGGGAACACTGAAGCTTTCTTT
TRBJ1-1 - TRBD1 TRBV29-1 14 CSVDPGQGGGGAFF TGCAGCGTTGATCCGGGACAGGGAGGCGGAGGAGCTTTCTTT
TRBJ1-2 once - TRBV12-5 13 CASGSGGLYGYTF TGTGCTAGTGGCAGCGGGGGGCTCTATGGCTACACCTTC
TRBJ1-1 - - TRBV19 13 CASNLGGVTEAFF TGTGCCAGTAACCTGGGAGGGGTCACTGAAGCTTTCTTT
TRBJ1-6 - TRBD1 TRBV30 14 CAWRRDRGFSPLHF TGTGCCTGGAGGCGGGACAGGGGTTTTTCACCCCTCCACTTT
TRBJ2-1 - - TRBV7-9 16 CASSLAGGMYYNEQFF TGTGCCAGCAGCTTAGCGGGCGGGATGTACTACAATGAGCAGTTCTTC
TRBJ2-7 - - TRBV4-2 15 CASSQDLGGYYEQYF TGTGCCAGCAGCCAAGACCTAGGCGGGTACTACGAGCAGTACTTC
TRBJ1-1 - TRBD1 TRBV7-9 16 CASSVRGTGLNTEAFF TGTGCCAGCAGCGTCCGGGGGACAGGGCTGAACACTGAAGCTTTCTTT
TRBJ1-4 - TRBD1 TRBV12-5 15 CASGGGQGLDEKLFF TGTGCTAGTGGTGGGGGACAGGGGTTGGATGAAAAACTGTTTTTT
TRBJ1-2 - - TRBV6-5 15 CASNDPRGIGYGYTF TGTGCCAGCAACGACCCCAGGGGTATAGGATATGGCTACACCTTC
TRBJ1-5 - - TRBV6-5 16 CASSYSVPERLKAQHF TGTGCCAGCAGTTACTCTGTCCCAGAGCGGCTTAAAGCCCAGCATTTT
TRBJ1-1 - - TRBV30 11 CAWNRATEAFF TGTGCCTGGAACAGGGCCACTGAAGCTTTCTTT
TRBJ2-3 - TRBD2 TRBV2 15 CASSERAGALDTQYF TGTGCCAGCAGTGAAAGAGCGGGGGCCCTAGATACGCAGTATTTT
TRBJ2-2 - TRBD1 TRBV5-1 14 CASSVTGDTGELFF TGCGCCAGCAGCGTTACAGGGGACACCGGGGAGCTGTTTTTT
TRBJ1-1 - TRBD1 TRBV30 14 CAWRKQGSVTEAFF TGTGCCTGGAGGAAACAGGGGTCAGTCACTGAAGCTTTCTTT
TRBJ2-1 - - TRBV7-9 13 CASSFGGSDEQFF TGTGCCAGCAGCTTTGGGGGCTCAGATGAGCAGTTCTTC
TRBJ1-1 - - TRBV4-2 13 CASSQQGVSEAFF TGTGCCAGCAGCCAACAGGGCGTATCTGAAGCTTTCTTT
TRBJ1-2 - - TRBV11-2 12 CASSSENYGYTF TGTGCCAGCAGCTCCGAGAACTATGGCTACACCTTC
TRBJ1-4 - - TRBV12-3/TRBV12-4 12 CASRLGGLPFVF TGTGCCAGCAGGCTTGGGGGCCTACCTTTTGTTTTT
TRBJ1-6 - - TRBV3-1/TRBV3-2 17 CASSPPFHDGSNSPLHF TGTGCCAGCAGCCCCCCTTTTCACGACGGGAGCAATTCACCCCTCCACTTT
TRBJ1-6 - TRBD1 TRBV18 15 CASSPRQGPNSPLHF TGTGCCAGCTCACCGCGACAGGGGCCTAATTCACCCCTCCACTTT
TRBJ1-2 - TRBD1 TRBV13 16 CASSLGTGGLPYGYTF TGTGCCAGCAGCCTAGGGACAGGGGGCCTACCTTATGGCTACACCTTC
TRBJ2-7 once - TRBV6-5 12 CASSPAGHEQYF TGTGCCAGCAGCCCCGCTGGCCACGAGCAGTACTTC
TRBJ2-3 - - TRBV29-1 16 CCVEDQGRGRTDTQYF TGCTGCGTTGAAGATCAGGGGCGGGGGCGCACAGATACGCAGTATTTT
TRBJ1-5 once - TRBV19 14 CASSIGQFNQPQHF TGTGCCAGTAGTATAGGGCAGTTCAATCAGCCCCAGCATTTT
TRBJ1-2 - TRBD1 TRBV6-6 15 CASSRPDRGNYGYTF TGTGCCAGCAGTCGCCCGGACAGGGGTAACTATGGCTACACCTTC
TRBJ2-3 - TRBD1 TRBV11-2 16 CASSKTGTGEGNTQYF TGTGCCAGCAGCAAGACCGGGACAGGGGAAGGGAATACGCAGTATTTT
TRBJ1-6 - TRBD1 TRBV18 14 CASSPPRGTSPLHF TGTGCCAGCTCACCACCCAGGGGGACATCACCCCTCCACTTT
TRBJ2-1 - - TRBV12-3/TRBV12-4 13 CASHRGAGNEQFF TGTGCCAGCCACCGGGGGGCGGGCAATGAGCAGTTCTTC
TRBJ2-3 once TRBD1 TRBV13 19 CASSLPRTGSLWGTDTQYF TGTGCCAGCAGCTTACCCCGGACAGGATCCCTATGGGGCACAGATACGCAGTATTTT
TRBJ1-3 - TRBD1 TRBV5-1 14 CASGTGQIGNTIYF TGCGCCAGCGGGACGGGACAGATAGGAAACACCATATATTTT
TRBJ2-1 - - TRBV2 11 CASSAYNEQFF TGTGCCAGCAGTGCGTACAATGAGCAGTTCTTC
TRBJ1-2 - - TRBV19 15 CASSELGGYLYGYTF TGTGCCAGTAGCGAGCTGGGAGGGTACCTCTATGGCTACACCTTC
TRBJ1-6 - - TRBV3-1/TRBV3-2 14 CASSQVQQKSPLHF TGTGCCAGCAGCCAAGTTCAACAGAAATCACCCCTCCACTTT
TRBJ2-7 - TRBD1 TRBV29-1 16 CSVRSLPGQGIYEQYF TGCAGCGTTCGATCACTACCGGGACAGGGGATCTACGAGCAGTACTTC
TRBJ2-5 - - TRBV5-4 14 CASSLVTAQETQYF TGTGCCAGCAGCTTGGTAACAGCCCAAGAGACCCAGTACTTC
TRBJ2-7 - - TRBV28 16 CASSSGGDSGSYEQYF TGTGCCAGCAGTTCGGGCGGGGACAGTGGCTCCTACGAGCAGTACTTC
TRBJ1-4 - - TRBV5-1 13 CASSSSTNEKLFF TGCGCCAGCAGCAGCTCAACTAATGAAAAACTGTTTTTT